Detailed here is one T cell receptor (beta chain). Its antigen is undetermined. These data are taken from a study of T cell responses to AZD1222 COVID-19 vaccine. Points from the study as a whole: Mostly white British, mostly female donors; authors suggested clonal diversity may be underestimated. Repertoires were sampled only after the peak T cell response. Spike-specific TCR breadth and depth were elevated following two AZD1222 doses.

The CDR3 consists of 17 residues. CDR1 and CDR2 (germline): SGHVS, FQNEAQ. V was clipped by 2 bases and J by 5 bases, with 18 bases between them. Only in-frame clones appear in the TCRdb table, and some are missing; sequencing was by immunoSEQ multiplex PCR. This sample carries over 90,000 clones, over 75% of them seen once, and the ten largest clones take 12%. The specimen was peripheral blood, collected 28 days after the second AZD1222 dose. V usage is TRBV7-8 and J usage is TRBJ1-4; tentative D call: TRBD1 (5 bases). This TCR was recovered from an adult who received the AZD1222 COVID-19 vaccine. This CDR3 is CASSLYQGRYGNEKLFF. In DNA form, the CDR3 reads TGTGCCAGCAGCTTATATCAGGGCCGCTACGGGAATGAAAAACTGTTTTTT.